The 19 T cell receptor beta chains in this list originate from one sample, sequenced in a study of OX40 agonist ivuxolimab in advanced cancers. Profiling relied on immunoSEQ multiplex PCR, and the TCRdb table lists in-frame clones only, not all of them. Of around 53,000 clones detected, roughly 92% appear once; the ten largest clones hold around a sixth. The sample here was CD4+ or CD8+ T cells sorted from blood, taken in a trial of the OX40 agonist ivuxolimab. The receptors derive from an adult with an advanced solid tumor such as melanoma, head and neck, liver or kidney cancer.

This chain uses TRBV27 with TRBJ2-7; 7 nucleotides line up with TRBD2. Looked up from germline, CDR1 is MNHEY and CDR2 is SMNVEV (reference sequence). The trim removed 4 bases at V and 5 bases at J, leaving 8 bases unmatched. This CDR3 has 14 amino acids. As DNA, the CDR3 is TGTGCCAGCAGTTCCCAGGGAGGGAGTGACGAGCAGTACTTC. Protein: CASSSQGGSDEQYF.

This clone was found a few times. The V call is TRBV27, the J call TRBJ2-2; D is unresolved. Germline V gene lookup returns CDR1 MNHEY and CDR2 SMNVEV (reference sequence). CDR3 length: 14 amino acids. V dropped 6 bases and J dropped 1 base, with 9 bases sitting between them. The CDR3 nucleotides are TGTGCCAGCAGCCCCTGGGAGAACACCGGGGAGCTGTTTTTT. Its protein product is CASSPWENTGELFF.

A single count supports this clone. CDR3 protein: CASSPGLADFYEQYF. As DNA, the CDR3 is TGTGCCAGCAGTCCGGGACTAGCGGACTTCTACGAGCAGTACTTC. The genes are TRBV28 and TRBJ2-7; TRBD2 agrees at 11 bases. J gave up 3 bases and V 5 bases, and 6 bases lay outside the gene matches. CDR3 length: 15 amino acids. The germline gives CDR1 MDHEN, CDR2 SYDVKM.

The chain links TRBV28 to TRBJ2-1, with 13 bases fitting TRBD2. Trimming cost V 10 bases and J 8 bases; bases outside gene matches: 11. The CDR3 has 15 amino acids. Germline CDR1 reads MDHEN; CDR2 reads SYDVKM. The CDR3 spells CATQRLAGGIHEQFF. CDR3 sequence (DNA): TGTGCCACCCAAAGACTAGCGGGAGGTATCCATGAGCAGTTCTTC. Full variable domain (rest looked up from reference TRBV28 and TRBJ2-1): DVKVTQSSRYLVKRTGEKVFLECVQDMDHENMFWYRQDPGLGLRLIYFSYDVKMKEKGDIPEGYSVSREKKERFSLILESASTNQTSMYLCATQRLAGGIHEQFFGPGTRLTVL.

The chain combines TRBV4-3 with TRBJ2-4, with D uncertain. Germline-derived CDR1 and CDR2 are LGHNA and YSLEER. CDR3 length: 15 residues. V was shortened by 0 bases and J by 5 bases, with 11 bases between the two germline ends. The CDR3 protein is CASSQDESLENIQYF. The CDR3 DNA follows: TGCGCCAGCAGCCAAGATGAGTCACTTGAAAACATTCAGTACTTC.

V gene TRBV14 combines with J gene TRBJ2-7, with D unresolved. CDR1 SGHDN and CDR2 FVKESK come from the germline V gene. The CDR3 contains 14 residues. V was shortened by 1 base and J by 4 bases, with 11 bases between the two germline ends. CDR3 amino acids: CASSQGAGAYEQYF. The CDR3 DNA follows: TGTGCCAGCAGCCAAGGGGCAGGAGCTTACGAGCAGTACTTC.

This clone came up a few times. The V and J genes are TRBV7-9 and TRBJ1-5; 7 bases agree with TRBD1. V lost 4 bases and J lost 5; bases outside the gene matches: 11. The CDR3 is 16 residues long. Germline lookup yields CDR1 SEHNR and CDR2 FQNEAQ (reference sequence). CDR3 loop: CASSSVRDSRDQPQHF. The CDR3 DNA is TGTGCCAGCAGCTCTGTGCGGGACAGCCGAGATCAGCCCCAGCATTTT.

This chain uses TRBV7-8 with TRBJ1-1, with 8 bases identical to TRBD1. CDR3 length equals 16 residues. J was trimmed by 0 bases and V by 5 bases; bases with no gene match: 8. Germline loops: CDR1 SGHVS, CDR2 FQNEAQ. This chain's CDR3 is CASSLDRGGVNTEAFF. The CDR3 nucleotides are TGTGCCAGCAGCCTCGACAGGGGTGGCGTGAACACTGAAGCTTTCTTT.

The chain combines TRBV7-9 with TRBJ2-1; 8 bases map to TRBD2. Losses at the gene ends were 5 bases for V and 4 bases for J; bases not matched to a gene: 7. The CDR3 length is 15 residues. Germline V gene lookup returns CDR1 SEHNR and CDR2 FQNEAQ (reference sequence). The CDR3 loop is CASSPREEGYNEQFF. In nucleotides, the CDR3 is TGTGCCAGCAGCCCGCGGGAGGAAGGTTACAATGAGCAGTTCTTC. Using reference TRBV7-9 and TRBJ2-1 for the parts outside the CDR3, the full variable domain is DTGVSQNPRHKITKRGQNVTFRCDPISEHNRLYWYRQTLGQGPEFLTYFQNEAQLEKSRLLSDRFSAERPKGSFSTLEIQRTEQGDSAMYLCASSPREEGYNEQFFGPGTRLTVL.

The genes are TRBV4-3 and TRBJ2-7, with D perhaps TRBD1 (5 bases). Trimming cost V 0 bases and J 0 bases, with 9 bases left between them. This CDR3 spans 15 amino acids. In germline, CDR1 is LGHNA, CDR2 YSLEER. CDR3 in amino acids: CASSQDRGPSYEQYF. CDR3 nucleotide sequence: TGCGCCAGCAGCCAAGATAGGGGCCCCTCCTACGAGCAGTACTTC.

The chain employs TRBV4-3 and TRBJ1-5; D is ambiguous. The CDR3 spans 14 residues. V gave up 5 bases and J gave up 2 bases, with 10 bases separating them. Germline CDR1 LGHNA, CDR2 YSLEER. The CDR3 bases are TGCGCCAGCAGCAGAACTTTCGGCAATCAGCCCCAGCATTTT. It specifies CASSRTFGNQPQHF.

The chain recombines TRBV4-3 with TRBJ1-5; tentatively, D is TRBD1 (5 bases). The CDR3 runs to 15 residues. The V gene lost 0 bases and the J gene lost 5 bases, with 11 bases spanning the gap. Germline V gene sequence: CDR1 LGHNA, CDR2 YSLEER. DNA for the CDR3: TGCGCCAGCAGCCAAGATTGGCAGGGAGATCAGCCCCAGCATTTT. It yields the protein CASSQDWQGDQPQHF.

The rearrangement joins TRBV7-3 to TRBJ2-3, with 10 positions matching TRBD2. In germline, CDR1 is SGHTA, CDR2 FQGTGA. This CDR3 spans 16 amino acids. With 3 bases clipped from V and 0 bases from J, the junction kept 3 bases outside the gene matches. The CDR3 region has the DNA TGTGCCAGCAGCTTCGGGACTAGCGTGAGCACAGATACGCAGTATTTT. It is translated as CASSFGTSVSTDTQYF.

CDR3 in DNA: TGTGCCAGGGGACCCGGACTAGCGGAAAGCTCCTACGAGCAGTACTTC. Residues: CARGPGLAESSYEQYF. The chain combines TRBV27 with TRBJ2-7; 10 positions agree with TRBD2. CDR3 length equals 16 residues. The junction had 11 bases not matched to a gene; V was cut back by 9 bases and J by 0 bases. Germline CDR1 MNHEY, CDR2 SMNVEV (reference sequence).

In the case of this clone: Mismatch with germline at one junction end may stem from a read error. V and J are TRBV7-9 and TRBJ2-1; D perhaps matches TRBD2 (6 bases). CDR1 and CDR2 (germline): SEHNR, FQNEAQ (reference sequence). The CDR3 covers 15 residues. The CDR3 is CASSLGLGSHNEQFF. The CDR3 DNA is TGTGCCAGCAGCCTGGGACTGGGCTCCCACAATGAGCAGTTCTTC.

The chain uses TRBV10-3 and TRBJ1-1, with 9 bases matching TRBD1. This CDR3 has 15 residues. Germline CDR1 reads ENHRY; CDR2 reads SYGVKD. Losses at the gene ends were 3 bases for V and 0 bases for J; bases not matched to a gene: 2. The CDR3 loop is CAISDGQGMNTEAFF. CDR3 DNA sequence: TGTGCCATCAGTGACGGACAGGGGATGAACACTGAAGCTTTCTTT.

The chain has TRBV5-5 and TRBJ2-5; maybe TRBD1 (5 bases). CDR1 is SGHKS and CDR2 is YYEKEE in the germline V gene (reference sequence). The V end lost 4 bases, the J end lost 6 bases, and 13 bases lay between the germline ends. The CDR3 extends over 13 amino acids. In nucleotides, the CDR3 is TGTGCCAGCAGCAAAGGACATGAAAAGACCCAGTACTTC. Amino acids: CASSKGHEKTQYF.

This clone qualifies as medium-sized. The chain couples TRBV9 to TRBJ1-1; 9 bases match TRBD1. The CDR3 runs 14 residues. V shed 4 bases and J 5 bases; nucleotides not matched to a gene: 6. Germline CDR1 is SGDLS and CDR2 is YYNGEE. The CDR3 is CASSIGQGWTEAFF. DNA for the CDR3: TGTGCCAGCAGCATAGGACAGGGGTGGACTGAAGCTTTCTTT.

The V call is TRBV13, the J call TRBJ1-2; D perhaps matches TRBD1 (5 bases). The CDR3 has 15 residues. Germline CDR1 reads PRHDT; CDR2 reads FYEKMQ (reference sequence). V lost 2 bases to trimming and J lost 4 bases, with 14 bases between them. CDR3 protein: CASSLRGRIPYGYTF. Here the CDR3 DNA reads TGTGCCAGCAGCTTACGGGGGAGAATCCCCTATGGCTACACCTTC.